These 14 T cell receptor beta chains were all obtained from the same sample, sequenced in a study of shared clonotypes between healthy human individuals. Profiling relied on immunoSEQ multiplex PCR, and the TCRdb table lists in-frame clones only, not all of them. The profile shows 2,500,000 or so clones, about nine tenths of them singletons. Sequenced material: naive CD4+ T cells from PBMCs. Sample subset: CD45RA+ positively selected. Every receptor here comes from a man younger than 35 in good health. Some clones in this sample may be carry-over from other donors' samples.

The genes are TRBV7-3 and TRBJ2-1; D is perhaps TRBD2 (5 bases). The CDR3 is 15 amino acids. Trimming pared 3 bases from V and 7 bases from J, leaving 16 bases between. In germline, CDR1 is SGHTA, CDR2 FQGTGA. This CDR3 reads CASSFRDAQRNEQFF. DNA for the CDR3: TGTGCCAGCAGCTTTCGGGATGCCCAGAGGAATGAGCAGTTCTTC.

The chain joins TRBV11-1 to TRBJ2-5; TRBD2 might be the D (5 bases). The CDR3 is 15 residues long. Trimming left V 6 bases short and J 2 bases short, with 16 bases between. Germline assignment: CDR1 SGHAT and CDR2 FQDESV (reference sequence). The CDR3 DNA sequence: TGTGCCAGCAGACTTGGGGAGACAAGACAAGAGACCCAGTACTTC. Encoded protein: CASRLGETRQETQYF.

V and J are TRBV2 and TRBJ1-1; D ambiguous. CDR3 length equals 12 residues. From germline, CDR1 is SNHLY and CDR2 FYNNEI. V shed 7 bases and J shed 0 bases, with 6 bases lying between them. DNA of the CDR3: TGTGCCAGCATCCATCTGAACACTGAAGCTTTCTTT. Encoded protein: CASIHLNTEAFF.

Here the CDR3 DNA reads TGTGCCAGCAGGAAAACTAGCGCTCCCTACAATGAGCAGTTCTTC. This sequence encodes CASRKTSAPYNEQFF. The V and J genes are TRBV6-4 and TRBJ2-1, with 7 positions matching TRBD2. V gave up 6 bases and J gave up 2 bases; unmatched junction bases: 7. Per the germline V gene, CDR1 is MRHNA and CDR2 is SNTAGT. The CDR3 is 15 residues long.

About this clone: Other nucleotide sequences from this sample produce the same CDR3. For the CDR3, the DNA is TGTGCCACCAGCAGAGGTAACCAAGAGACCCAGTACTTC. Encoded protein: CATSRGNQETQYF. V gene TRBV15 combines with J gene TRBJ2-5; no definite D call. Germline V gene sequence: CDR1 LNHNV, CDR2 YYDKDF (reference sequence). The CDR3 covers 13 residues. V was shortened by 1 base and J by 0 bases, with 3 bases between the two germline ends.

The chain recombines TRBV29-1 with TRBJ2-7, with 8 positions matching TRBD1. With V trimmed by 5 bases and J by 1 base, 13 bases remained unmatched. CDR1 is SQVTM, CDR2 ANQGSEA, per germline. This CDR3 is 16 amino acids long. The DNA of the CDR3 is TGCAGCGTTAGGAGTCCCGACCGGGACAGGTCCTACGAGCAGTACTTC. Its translation: CSVRSPDRDRSYEQYF.

The rearrangement links TRBV9 to TRBJ2-1; TRBD2 is a possible D gene (7 bases). This CDR3 has 14 residues. Germline CDR1 SGDLS, CDR2 YYNGEE. Trimming cost V 2 bases and J 9 bases, with 15 bases left between them. As DNA, the CDR3 is TGTGCCAGCAGCGTGGGGGCTAGCGGAGGTGAGCAGTTCTTC. Translated: CASSVGASGGEQFF.

The V gene is TRBV7-3, the J gene TRBJ2-3, with D unclear. The CDR3 is 14 residues long. The V end was cut by 1 base, the J end by 6 bases, with 11 bases between. Germline V lookup: CDR1 SGHTA, CDR2 FQGTGA. The CDR3 nucleotides read TGTGCCAGCAGCTTAATGGCTATTAGTGATACGCAGTATTTT. Translated: CASSLMAISDTQYF.

Only a few counts were recorded for this clone. The V call is TRBV30, the J call TRBJ1-1, with D possibly TRBD1 on 6 matching bases. This CDR3 is built from 13 residues. V was pared by 2 bases and J by 3 bases, with 10 bases between. In germline, CDR1 is GTSNPN, CDR2 SVGIG (reference sequence). The CDR3, as DNA: TGTGCCTGGAGTAGACAGGCTTACACTGAAGCTTTCTTT. This sequence encodes CAWSRQAYTEAFF.

V usage is TRBV5-1 and J usage is TRBJ2-2; the D gene is possibly TRBD1 (5 bases). Germline loops: CDR1 SGHRS, CDR2 YFSETQ. V lost 1 base and J lost 4, with 26 bases in between. CDR3 length equals 20 residues. The CDR3 here is CASSLLWQGSAVSGTGELFF. CDR3 sequence (DNA): TGCGCCAGCAGCTTGTTGTGGCAGGGAAGCGCAGTGTCGGGCACCGGGGAGCTGTTTTTT.

The J gene is TRBJ2-2, the V gene TRBV10-3, with D unresolved. V was pared by 6 bases and J by 7 bases, with 9 bases between. Germline V CDR1 and CDR2: ENHRY, SYGVKD. CDR3 length: 12 amino acids. The CDR3 DNA is TGTGCCATCAGCCCTTTTAGCGGGGAGCTGTTTTTT. It translates to CAISPFSGELFF.

The rearrangement uses TRBV28 and TRBJ1-2; 9 bases are shared with TRBD1. V shed 2 bases and J 7 bases; nucleotides not matched to a gene: 5. CDR3 size: 14 residues. Germline lookup yields CDR1 MDHEN and CDR2 SYDVKM. CDR3 coding DNA: TGTGCCAGCAGTTTAGTCCAGGACAGGGGTGGCTACACCTTC. Amino acid sequence: CASSLVQDRGGYTF.

This clone was detected only a few times. The chain is built from TRBV7-3 and TRBJ2-6; D is unresolved. The V gene's germline CDR1 is SGHTA and CDR2 FQGTGA. This CDR3 spans 15 amino acids. Trimming shortened V by 5 bases and J by 0 bases, and 8 bases separated the two germline ends. This chain's CDR3 is CASSTQPSGANVLTF. DNA of the CDR3: TGTGCCAGCAGCACACAGCCCTCTGGGGCCAACGTCCTGACTTTC.

This chain uses TRBV19 with TRBJ2-5, with 12 bases that match TRBD1. The CDR3 totals 13 residues. The junction had 2 bases not matched to a gene; V was cut back by 7 bases and J by 5 bases. The V gene's germline CDR1 is LNHDA and CDR2 SQIVND (reference sequence). CDR3 DNA: TGTGCCAGTAAGGGACAGGGGGCTGAGACCCAGTACTTC. It encodes CASKGQGAETQYF.